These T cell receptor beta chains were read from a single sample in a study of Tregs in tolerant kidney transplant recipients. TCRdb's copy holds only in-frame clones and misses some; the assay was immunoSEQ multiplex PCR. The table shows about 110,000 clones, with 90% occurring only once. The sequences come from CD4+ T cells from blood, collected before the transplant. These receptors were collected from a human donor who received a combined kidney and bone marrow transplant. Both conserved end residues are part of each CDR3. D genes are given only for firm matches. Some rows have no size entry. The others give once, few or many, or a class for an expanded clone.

CDR3 DNA: TGTGCCAGCTCGCAGAGGACAGGGGAATTCACTGAAGCTTTCTTT; CDR3 protein: CASSQRTGEFTEAFF; J gene: TRBJ1-1; clone size: once; D gene: TRBD1; V gene: TRBV18
CDR3 DNA: TGTGCCAGCAGCTTCTTGGGGCGCGGGAACACTGAAGCTTTCTTT; CDR3 protein: CASSFLGRGNTEAFF; J gene: TRBJ1-1; clone size: .; D gene: .; V gene: TRBV5-5
CDR3 DNA: TGTGCCAGCAGCCTTTACGGGGACACTGAAGCTTTCTTT; CDR3 protein: CASSLYGDTEAFF; J gene: TRBJ1-1; clone size: .; D gene: .; V gene: TRBV11-3
CDR3 DNA: TGTGCCAGCAGTTACAGGGCGAGCAGCCCCCACTACACCTTC; CDR3 protein: CASSYRASSPHYTF; J gene: TRBJ1-2; clone size: .; D gene: .; V gene: TRBV2
CDR3 DNA: TGTGCCAGCAGCTGGGGGACTAGCGGGAGAACCGGGGAGCTGTTTTTT; CDR3 protein: CASSWGTSGRTGELFF; J gene: TRBJ2-2; clone size: .; D gene: TRBD2; V gene: TRBV11-3
CDR3 DNA: TGTGCCAGCAGCACCGACAGGGTCCACGAGCAGTACTTC; CDR3 protein: CASSTDRVHEQYF; J gene: TRBJ2-7; clone size: once; D gene: TRBD1; V gene: TRBV5-6
CDR3 DNA: TGTGCCAGCAGTGAAGCCATGGGCCCCCACGGGCAGTTCTTC; CDR3 protein: CASSEAMGPHGQFF; J gene: TRBJ2-1; clone size: .; D gene: .; V gene: TRBV6-1
CDR3 DNA: TGTGCCAGCAGCTTGGGACTAGTTGGAAACACCATATATTTT; CDR3 protein: CASSLGLVGNTIYF; J gene: TRBJ1-3; clone size: .; D gene: .; V gene: TRBV5-4
CDR3 DNA: TGTGCCAGCAGTCGCGACTACACCGGGGAGCTGTTTTTT; CDR3 protein: CASSRDYTGELFF; J gene: TRBJ2-2; clone size: once; D gene: .; V gene: TRBV6-5
CDR3 DNA: TGCGCCAGCAGCCAAAACCAACAGGGCGGTGAAAAACTGTTTTTT; CDR3 protein: CASSQNQQGGEKLFF; J gene: TRBJ1-4; clone size: .; D gene: .; V gene: TRBV4-3
CDR3 DNA: TGTGCCAGCAGCGTAGGTCTAGAGATCTACGAGCAGTACTTC; CDR3 protein: CASSVGLEIYEQYF; J gene: TRBJ2-7; clone size: .; D gene: .; V gene: TRBV9
CDR3 DNA: TGTGCCAGCAGTGGGTTTGGACTAGCGGGACGGGCGCAGTATTTT; CDR3 protein: CASSGFGLAGRAQYF; J gene: TRBJ2-3; clone size: .; D gene: TRBD2; V gene: TRBV6-5
CDR3 DNA: TGTGCCAGTAGTACCAAGCGGGAGCAGTTCTTC; CDR3 protein: CASSTKREQFF; J gene: TRBJ2-1; clone size: .; D gene: .; V gene: TRBV19
CDR3 DNA: TGTGCCAGTAGTATTCGGTGGAATGAGCAGTTCTTC; CDR3 protein: CASSIRWNEQFF; J gene: TRBJ2-1; clone size: .; D gene: .; V gene: TRBV19
CDR3 DNA: TGTGCCAGTAGTATCCCGCTGGGGGCAGGGATCCTCCCAGATACGCAGTATTTT; CDR3 protein: CASSIPLGAGILPDTQYF; J gene: TRBJ2-3; clone size: .; D gene: .; V gene: TRBV19
CDR3 DNA: TGTGCCAGCAGCTTAGACAGGGGACTCTACGAGCAGTACTTC; CDR3 protein: CASSLDRGLYEQYF; J gene: TRBJ2-7; clone size: once; D gene: .; V gene: TRBV7-2
CDR3 DNA: TGTGCCGTGCAGACTAGCGGGAGTGGCGGGGGCACAGATACGCAGTATTTT; CDR3 protein: CAVQTSGSGGGTDTQYF; J gene: TRBJ2-3; clone size: .; D gene: TRBD2; V gene: TRBV10-3
CDR3 DNA: TGTGCCAGCAGTTTACTCGGGACTACAGCTGGAAAACTGTTTTTT; CDR3 protein: CASSLLGTTAGKLFF; J gene: TRBJ1-4; clone size: .; D gene: .; V gene: TRBV28
CDR3 DNA: TGTGCCAGTAGTAGTGAGTGGGGACTTGGGGAAAAACTGTTTTTT; CDR3 protein: CASSSEWGLGEKLFF; J gene: TRBJ1-4; clone size: .; D gene: .; V gene: TRBV19
CDR3 DNA: TGTGCCAGCCCGGGACCCGAGGGGGGGGTGAAGCTAAATACGCAGTATTTT; CDR3 protein: CASPGPEGGVKLNTQYF; J gene: TRBJ2-3; clone size: .; D gene: .; V gene: TRBV2
CDR3 DNA: TGTGCCACCAGCAGAGACCTCCTGGGAGATGAGCAGTTCTTC; CDR3 protein: CATSRDLLGDEQFF; J gene: TRBJ2-1; clone size: .; D gene: .; V gene: TRBV15
CDR3 DNA: TGTGCCATCAGTGAATCCCCGGGGGTCGGGAACACTGAAGCTTTCTTT; CDR3 protein: CAISESPGVGNTEAFF; J gene: TRBJ1-1; clone size: .; D gene: .; V gene: TRBV10-3
CDR3 DNA: TGTGCCAGCTCACCCACCACAGGGGCACTAGCCAAAAACATTCAGTACTTC; CDR3 protein: CASSPTTGALAKNIQYF; J gene: TRBJ2-4; clone size: .; D gene: TRBD1; V gene: TRBV18
CDR3 DNA: TGTGCCAGCTCACCGCTTGGGACAGCTAGCACAGATACGCAGTATTTT; CDR3 protein: CASSPLGTASTDTQYF; J gene: TRBJ2-3; clone size: once; D gene: TRBD1; V gene: TRBV18
CDR3 DNA: TGTGCCAGCAGTGATATCGCCAGTAACTATGGCTACACCTTC; CDR3 protein: CASSDIASNYGYTF; J gene: TRBJ1-2; clone size: .; D gene: .; V gene: TRBV27
CDR3 DNA: TGTGCCAGCAGCGTGTCAGGCGATACCTACGAGCAGTACTTC; CDR3 protein: CASSVSGDTYEQYF; J gene: TRBJ2-7; clone size: .; D gene: .; V gene: TRBV9
CDR3 DNA: TGCGCCAGCAGCTTGATTAGCAATGAGCAGTTCTTC; CDR3 protein: CASSLISNEQFF; J gene: TRBJ2-1; clone size: .; D gene: .; V gene: TRBV5-1
CDR3 DNA: TGTGCCAGCAGCTCCGATGGCCAGGTACCTACAGATACGCAGTATTTT; CDR3 protein: CASSSDGQVPTDTQYF; J gene: TRBJ2-3; clone size: .; D gene: .; V gene: TRBV5-5
CDR3 DNA: TGTGCCATCAGTGCACGGGGTGAGCAGTTCTTC; CDR3 protein: CAISARGEQFF; J gene: TRBJ2-1; clone size: few; D gene: .; V gene: TRBV10-3
CDR3 DNA: TGTGCCAGCAGCGTAGGAGGGTACGGTCAGCCCCAGCATTTT; CDR3 protein: CASSVGGYGQPQHF; J gene: TRBJ1-5; clone size: .; D gene: .; V gene: TRBV9
CDR3 DNA: TGTGCCAGTAGTATCTCCTCGCTAGCCTCCTACAATGAGCAGTTCTTC; CDR3 protein: CASSISSLASYNEQFF; J gene: TRBJ2-1; clone size: few; D gene: .; V gene: TRBV19
CDR3 DNA: TGTGCCAGCAGCTTGACTTTTGGGGCCAACGTCCTGACTTTC; CDR3 protein: CASSLTFGANVLTF; J gene: TRBJ2-6; clone size: .; D gene: .; V gene: TRBV11-2
CDR3 DNA: TGTGCCAGCAGTGTTGTAGCGGAGGGATCCTACGAGCAGTACTTC; CDR3 protein: CASSVVAEGSYEQYF; J gene: TRBJ2-7; clone size: .; D gene: .; V gene: TRBV2
CDR3 DNA: TGTGCCAGCAGTGCCCCTCAGGCCCGCACCGGGGAGCTGTTTTTT; CDR3 protein: CASSAPQARTGELFF; J gene: TRBJ2-2; clone size: .; D gene: .; V gene: TRBV25-1
CDR3 DNA: TGCGCCAGCAGCTTCGGGACTAGCGGGGGGACGGTGAGAGATACGCAGTATTTT; CDR3 protein: CASSFGTSGGTVRDTQYF; J gene: TRBJ2-3; clone size: once; D gene: TRBD2; V gene: TRBV5-1
CDR3 DNA: TGTGCCAGCAGTTTACGGCAGGGGGCTGGCTACACCTTC; CDR3 protein: CASSLRQGAGYTF; J gene: TRBJ1-2; clone size: .; D gene: TRBD1; V gene: TRBV28
CDR3 DNA: TGCGCCAGCAGTGAAACCCGGGACACAGCCTATGGCTACACCTTC; CDR3 protein: CASSETRDTAYGYTF; J gene: TRBJ1-2; clone size: .; D gene: .; V gene: TRBV10-2
CDR3 DNA: TGCGCCAGCAGCCCCGACAGCTCTGGGGCCAACGTCCTGACTTTC; CDR3 protein: CASSPDSSGANVLTF; J gene: TRBJ2-6; clone size: many; D gene: .; V gene: TRBV5-1
CDR3 DNA: TGCGCCAGCAGCTCGGGGTATGGCTACACCTTC; CDR3 protein: CASSSGYGYTF; J gene: TRBJ1-2; clone size: .; D gene: .; V gene: TRBV5-1
CDR3 DNA: TGCGCCAGCAGCCAAGATTGGGCAGGGAGGTCCGCTTTCTTT; CDR3 protein: CASSQDWAGRSAFF; J gene: TRBJ1-1; clone size: .; D gene: .; V gene: TRBV4-3
CDR3 DNA: TGTGCCAGCAGTCCCCAGACTAGCGGGGGGCCCTACAATGAGCAGTTCTTC; CDR3 protein: CASSPQTSGGPYNEQFF; J gene: TRBJ2-1; clone size: once; D gene: TRBD2; V gene: TRBV2
CDR3 DNA: TGCGCCAGCAGCTTGGCCAGGATCGGATCGAACTATGGCTACACCTTC; CDR3 protein: CASSLARIGSNYGYTF; J gene: TRBJ1-2; clone size: .; D gene: .; V gene: TRBV5-1
CDR3 DNA: TGTGCCAGCAGCCAAGAAGGGACTAGCCTTAGCTCCTACAATGAGCAGTTCTTC; CDR3 protein: CASSQEGTSLSSYNEQFF; J gene: TRBJ2-1; clone size: .; D gene: TRBD2; V gene: TRBV4-2
CDR3 DNA: TGTGCCAGCAGCGAGAGGGATGGAGTAGGGACCTACAATGAGCAGTTCTTC; CDR3 protein: CASSERDGVGTYNEQFF; J gene: TRBJ2-1; clone size: .; D gene: .; V gene: TRBV9
CDR3 DNA: TGTGCCAGCAGCTTGGTTGGGGGGGAAGCTTTCTTT; CDR3 protein: CASSLVGGEAFF; J gene: TRBJ1-1; clone size: .; D gene: .; V gene: TRBV5-4
CDR3 DNA: TGTGCCATCAGTGAGGGGACAGGGGGCGCAGCTAATGAAAAACTGTTTTTT; CDR3 protein: CAISEGTGGAANEKLFF; J gene: TRBJ1-4; clone size: few; D gene: TRBD1; V gene: TRBV10-3
CDR3 DNA: TGTGCCAGCAGTTTCCAGATGGGGGGGGCCGAGCAGTACTTC; CDR3 protein: CASSFQMGGAEQYF; J gene: TRBJ2-7; clone size: .; D gene: .; V gene: TRBV27
CDR3 DNA: TGTGCCAGCAGTCGAGATGCGGGAGCTCAGGCAGATACGCAGTATTTT; CDR3 protein: CASSRDAGAQADTQYF; J gene: TRBJ2-3; clone size: .; D gene: TRBD2; V gene: TRBV7-7
CDR3 DNA: TGTGCCAGCAACTTGGGGCAGGGGGAGTACAATGAGCAGTTCTTC; CDR3 protein: CASNLGQGEYNEQFF; J gene: TRBJ2-1; clone size: .; D gene: TRBD1; V gene: TRBV5-4
CDR3 DNA: TGTGCCACCAGCGCCTACAGGGAGGGGAGGTATGGCTACACCTTC; CDR3 protein: CATSAYREGRYGYTF; J gene: TRBJ1-2; clone size: .; D gene: .; V gene: TRBV15
CDR3 DNA: TGTGCCAGCAGTTCCCCGACTAGCGGGCCGTACGAGCAGTACTTC; CDR3 protein: CASSSPTSGPYEQYF; J gene: TRBJ2-7; clone size: .; D gene: TRBD2; V gene: TRBV6-6
CDR3 DNA: TGTGCCACCGTACAGGGTCTCCACTCGTATTTT; CDR3 protein: CATVQGLHSYF; J gene: TRBJ2-3; clone size: .; D gene: .; V gene: TRBV6-1
CDR3 DNA: TGTGCCAGCCAGATTGAGCGAACCTACGAGCAGTACTTC; CDR3 protein: CASQIERTYEQYF; J gene: TRBJ2-7; clone size: .; D gene: .; V gene: TRBV18